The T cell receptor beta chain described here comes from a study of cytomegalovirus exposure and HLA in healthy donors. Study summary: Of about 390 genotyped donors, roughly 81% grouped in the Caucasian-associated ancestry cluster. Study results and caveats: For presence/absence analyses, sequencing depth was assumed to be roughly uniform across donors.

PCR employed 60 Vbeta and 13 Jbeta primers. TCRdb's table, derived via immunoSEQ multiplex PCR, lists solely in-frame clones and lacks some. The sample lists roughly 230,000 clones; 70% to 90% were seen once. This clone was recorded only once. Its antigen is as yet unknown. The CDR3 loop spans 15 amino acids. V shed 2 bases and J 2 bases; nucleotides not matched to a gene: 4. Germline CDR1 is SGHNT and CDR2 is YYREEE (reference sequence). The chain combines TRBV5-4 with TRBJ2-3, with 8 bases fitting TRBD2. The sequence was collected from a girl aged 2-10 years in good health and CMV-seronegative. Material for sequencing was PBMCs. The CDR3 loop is CASSFRGRNTDTQYF. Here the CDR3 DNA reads TGTGCCAGCAGCTTTCGCGGGAGGAACACAGATACGCAGTATTTT.